This TCR beta chain is from a study of human T cells and chemical hapten exposure. Unique molecular identifiers were attached to individual cDNA molecules within the library. TCRdb called the RACE reads again in MiXCR, with one record for every CDR3 protein. The table has about 77,000 distinct CDR3 sequences, 8.6% seen once. This CDR3 is built from 13 residues. V lost 4 bases and J 2 bases, leaving 8 bases between the germline ends. Germline assignment: CDR1 LNHDA and CDR2 SQIVND (reference sequence). The time point: healthy volunteer bleed at 6 weeks. Someone pulled total RNA out of unfractionated whole blood. This clonotype was counted at least ten times.

Material: whole blood. The chain is built from TRBV19 and TRBJ1-2; no definite D call. The sequence derives from a female donor in good health. Some clones in this sample may be carry-over from other donors' samples. The CDR3 spells CASSKDLNYGYTF. CDR3 coding DNA: TGTGCCAGTAGTAAGGACTTAAACTATGGCTACACCTTC.